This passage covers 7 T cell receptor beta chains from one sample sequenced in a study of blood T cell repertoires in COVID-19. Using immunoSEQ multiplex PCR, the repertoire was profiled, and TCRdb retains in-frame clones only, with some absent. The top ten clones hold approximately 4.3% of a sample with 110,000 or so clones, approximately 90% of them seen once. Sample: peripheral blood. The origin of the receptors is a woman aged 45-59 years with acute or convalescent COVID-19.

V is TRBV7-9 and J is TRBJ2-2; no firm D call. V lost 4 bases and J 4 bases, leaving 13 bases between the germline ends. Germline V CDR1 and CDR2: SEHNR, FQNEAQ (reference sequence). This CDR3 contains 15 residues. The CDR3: CASSSIETPTGELFF. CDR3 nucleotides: TGTGCCAGCAGCTCGATAGAAACCCCCACCGGGGAGCTGTTTTTT.

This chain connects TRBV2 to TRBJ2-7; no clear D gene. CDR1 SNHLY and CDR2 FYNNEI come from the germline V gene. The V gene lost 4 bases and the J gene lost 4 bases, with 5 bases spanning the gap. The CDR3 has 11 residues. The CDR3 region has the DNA TGTGCCAGCAGTGGCGATTACGAGCAGTACTTC. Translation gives CASSGDYEQYF.

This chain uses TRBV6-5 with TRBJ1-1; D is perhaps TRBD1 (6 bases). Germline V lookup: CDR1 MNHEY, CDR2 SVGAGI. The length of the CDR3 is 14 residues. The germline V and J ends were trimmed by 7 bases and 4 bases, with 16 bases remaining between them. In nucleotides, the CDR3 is TGTGCCAGCACCCGGGGCAGGGGATTCACTGAAGCTTTCTTT. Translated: CASTRGRGFTEAFF.

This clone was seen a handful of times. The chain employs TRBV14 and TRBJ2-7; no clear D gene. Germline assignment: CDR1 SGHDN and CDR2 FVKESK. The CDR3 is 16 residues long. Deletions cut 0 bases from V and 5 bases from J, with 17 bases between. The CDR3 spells CASSQDLVELWNEQYF. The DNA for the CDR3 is TGTGCCAGCAGCCAAGATTTAGTCGAACTATGGAACGAGCAGTACTTC. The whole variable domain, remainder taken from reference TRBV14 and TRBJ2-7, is EAGVTQFPSHSVIEKGQTVTLRCDPISGHDNLYWYRRVMGKEIKFLLHFVKESKQDESGMPNNRFLAERTGGTYSTLKVQPAELEDSGVYFCASSQDLVELWNEQYFGPGTRLTVT.

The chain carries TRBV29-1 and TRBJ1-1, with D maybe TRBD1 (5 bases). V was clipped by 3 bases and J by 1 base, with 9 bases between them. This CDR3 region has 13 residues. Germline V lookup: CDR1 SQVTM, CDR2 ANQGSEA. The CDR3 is CSVDQGENTEAFF. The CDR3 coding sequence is TGCAGCGTTGATCAGGGTGAGAACACTGAAGCTTTCTTT. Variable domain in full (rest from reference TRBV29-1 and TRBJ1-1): SAVISQKPSRDICQRGTSLTIQCQVDSQVTMMFWYRQQPGQSLTLIATANQGSEATYESGFVIDKFPISRPNLTFSTLTVSNMSPEDSSIYLCSVDQGENTEAFFGQGTRLTVV.

CDR3 sequence (DNA): TGTGCCAGCAGCTTGGATAGCGGGGGGGCCCCCGAGCAGTACTTC. It translates to CASSLDSGGAPEQYF. The rearrangement uses TRBV5-4 and TRBJ2-7, with 11 nucleotides matching TRBD2. The CDR3 contains 15 residues. The V segment lost 0 bases and the J segment 6 bases; nucleotides outside the gene matches: 5. The germline CDR1 and CDR2 sequences are SGHNT and YYREEE (reference sequence). Looking up the rest from reference TRBV5-4 and TRBJ2-7 gives the full variable domain: ETGVTQSPTHLIKTRGQQVTLRCSSQSGHNTVSWYQQALGQGPQFIFQYYREEENGRGNFPPRFSGLQFPNYSSELNVNALELDDSALYLCASSLDSGGAPEQYFGPGTRLTVT.

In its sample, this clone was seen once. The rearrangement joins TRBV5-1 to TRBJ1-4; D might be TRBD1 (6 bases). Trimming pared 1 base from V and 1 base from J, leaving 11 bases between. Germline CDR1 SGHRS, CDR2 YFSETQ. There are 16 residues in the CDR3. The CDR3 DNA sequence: TGCGCCAGCAGCTTGCCAGAAGGGGGAACTAATGAAAAACTGTTTTTT. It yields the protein CASSLPEGGTNEKLFF. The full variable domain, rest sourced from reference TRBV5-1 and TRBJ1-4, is KAGVTQTPRYLIKTRGQQVTLSCSPISGHRSVSWYQQTPGQGLQFLFEYFSETQRNKGNFPGRFSGRQFSNSRSEMNVSTLELGDSALYLCASSLPEGGTNEKLFFGSGTQLSVL.